The 17 T cell receptor beta chains in this list originate from one sample, sequenced in a study of blood T cells in healthy people across ages. The authors ran a second PCR of roughly 6 to 12 cycles using a sample-barcoded 5' primer and a J-beta primer mix. TCRdb processed the 5' RACE reads anew with MiXCR; each CDR3 protein has one entry. The sample comprises about 680,000 distinct CDR3 sequences, around 45% of which are singletons, and 25% to 35% rests with the top ten. The source material was blood. Every receptor here comes from an older woman in good health.

J is TRBJ2-1 and V is TRBV7-3, with D possibly matching TRBD2 (5 bases). Trimming took 2 bases from V and 1 from J, leaving 9 bases between them. The CDR3 loop spans 15 amino acids. Germline V gene lookup returns CDR1 SGHTA and CDR2 FQGTGA. The CDR3 sequence is CASSLQAVSYNEQFF. The CDR3 DNA reads TGTGCCAGCAGCTTACAAGCGGTTTCCTACAATGAGCAGTTCTTC.

This clonotype was counted a few times. The chain employs TRBV6-1 and TRBJ1-1, with a possible D match to TRBD1 (5 bases). From germline, CDR1 is MNHNS and CDR2 SASEGT. V lost 3 bases, J lost 1 base, and 9 bases lay in between. The CDR3 consists of 14 residues. The CDR3 is CASSDLRGNTEAFF. In DNA form, the CDR3 reads TGTGCCAGCAGTGATTTGAGGGGGAACACTGAAGCTTTCTTT.

This sequence joins TRBV20-1 and TRBJ2-7; 10 bases are shared with TRBD2. This CDR3 is 15 amino acids long. The germline CDR1 and CDR2 sequences are DFQATT and SNEGSKA (reference sequence). V lost 1 base and J lost 0; bases outside the gene matches: 3. CDR3 nucleotides: TGCAGTGCTAGAGCACTAGCGGGGATCTCCTACGAGCAGTACTTC. Its protein product is CSARALAGISYEQYF.

This clonotype was recorded a few times. J is TRBJ2-3 and V is TRBV7-6, with 13 bases matching TRBD2. This CDR3 has 17 amino acids. Germline trimming cut 5 bases from V and 5 bases from J; bases unmatched to any gene: 10. The germline V gene encodes CDR1 SGHVS and CDR2 FNYEAQ. In DNA form, the CDR3 reads TGTGCCAGCAGCAAGGCGGGGACTAGCGGGACGGGAGATACGCAGTATTTT. Translating gives CASSKAGTSGTGDTQYF.

The CDR3 here is CASSRGTGGFGYTF. CDR3 in DNA: TGTGCCAGCAGCCGAGGGACAGGGGGGTTTGGCTACACCTTC. The V gene is TRBV3-1, the J gene TRBJ1-2; 11 bases are a match to TRBD1. Germline CDR1 reads LGHDT; CDR2 reads YNNKEL (reference sequence). CDR3 length: 14 amino acids. The J segment lost 7 bases and the V segment lost 4 bases, leaving 5 bases of the junction unmatched.

This chain joins TRBV7-2 and TRBJ2-3, with D tentatively TRBD1 (5 bases). Trimming cost V 4 bases and J 5 bases, with 10 bases left between them. This CDR3 spans 13 amino acids. Looked up from germline, CDR1 is SGHTA and CDR2 is FQGNSA. CDR3 residues: CASSSRVRDTQYF. The CDR3 DNA reads as TGTGCCAGCAGCTCCAGGGTGAGAGATACGCAGTATTTT.

This clonotype was seen only a few times. The gene calls are TRBV13 and TRBJ2-5, with 12 bases that match TRBD2. Germline V gene data show CDR1 as PRHDT and CDR2 as FYEKMQ (reference sequence). This CDR3 contains 17 residues. The junction had 6 bases not matched to a gene; V was cut back by 3 bases and J by 1 base. The DNA for the CDR3 is TGTGCCAGCAGCTTCCGACTAGCGGGAGACCTCCAAGAGACCCAGTACTTC. Translating gives CASSFRLAGDLQETQYF.

This clonotype was counted only a few times. The germline gene is not matched at one end of the junction; a read error may be the cause. The chain employs TRBV10-3 and TRBJ2-3; the D gene is possibly TRBD2 (5 bases). There are 14 residues in the CDR3. Germline V gene data show CDR1 as ENHRY and CDR2 as SYGVKD. CDR3 bases: TGTGCCATCAATGAGGAGGAGGGCACAGATACGCAGTATTTT. Translation: CAINEEEGTDTQYF.

There are a few counts of this clonotype. CDR3 protein: CASSRIAGDSYNEQFF. The DNA of the CDR3 is TGTGCCAGCAGCCGAATAGCGGGAGATTCCTACAATGAGCAGTTCTTC. The chain is built from TRBV4-2 and TRBJ2-1; 9 nucleotides line up with TRBD2. J was trimmed by 1 base and V by 4 bases; bases with no gene match: 5. The germline V gene encodes CDR1 LGHNA and CDR2 YNFKEQ. This CDR3 has 16 residues.

This clonotype has ten or more counts. The V and J genes are TRBV29-1 and TRBJ2-5; D unclear. From germline, CDR1 is SQVTM and CDR2 ANQGSEA. This CDR3 comprises 12 residues. V gave up 4 bases and J gave up 5 bases, with 11 bases separating them. CDR3 in DNA: TGCAGCGTTGTTGGGGTACGGGAGACCCAGTACTTC. Its protein is CSVVGVRETQYF.

V is TRBV3-1 and J is TRBJ2-7; D may be TRBD1 (5 bases). Germline CDR1 is LGHDT and CDR2 is YNNKEL (reference sequence). V lost 2 bases and J 7 bases, leaving 12 bases between the germline ends. The CDR3 has 13 amino acids. DNA for the CDR3: TGTGCCAGCAGCCAAAGACAGTACAATGAGCAGTACTTC. This gives the protein CASSQRQYNEQYF.

The sample holds a few counts of this clonotype. The chain employs TRBV20-1 and TRBJ1-5, with 7 bases identical to TRBD1. CDR1 and CDR2 (germline): DFQATT, SNEGSKA (reference sequence). The CDR3 length is 14 residues. V lost 6 bases and J lost 0; bases outside the gene matches: 5. The CDR3 DNA follows: TGCAGTGCCCAAACAGGGGTTAGCAATCAGCCCCAGCATTTT. Protein: CSAQTGVSNQPQHF.

This rearrangement joins TRBV12-3 or TRBV12-4 to TRBJ1-2; tentatively, D is TRBD1 (5 bases). This CDR3 is built from 15 residues. V was pared by 6 bases and J by 4 bases, with 18 bases between. In DNA, the CDR3 is TGTGCCAGCAGCAAACGAACGGCCGGGGCCTATGGCTACACCTTC. Its translation is CASSKRTAGAYGYTF.

On this clonotype itself: A much bigger clone sits one base away, suggesting this may be a read error. The chain links TRBV29-1 to TRBJ2-7; weak D call: TRBD1 (7 bases). V was cut by 6 bases and J by 6 bases, with 18 bases left in between. From germline, CDR1 is SQVTM and CDR2 ANQGSEA. The CDR3 spans 13 residues. The CDR3 here is CSVGGQATSEQYF. CDR3 bases: TGCAGCGTGGGAGGACAGGCCACCTCCGAGCAGTACTTC.

This clonotype has only a few counts. The V and J genes are TRBV3-1 and TRBJ1-2, with D possibly being TRBD1 (5 bases). The CDR3 is made up of 14 amino acids. The V gene's germline CDR1 is LGHDT and CDR2 YNNKEL (reference sequence). The germline V and J ends were trimmed by 5 bases and 4 bases, with 14 bases remaining between them. CDR3 sequence (DNA): TGTGCCAGCAGCAGCCGGGACGGAAGCTATGGCTACACCTTC. Translated, it gives CASSSRDGSYGYTF. Using reference TRBV3-1 and TRBJ1-2 for the parts outside the CDR3, the full variable domain is DTAVSQTPKYLVTQMGNDKSIKCEQNLGHDTMYWYKQDSKKFLKIMFSYNNKELIINETVPNRFSPKSPDKAHLNLHINSLELGDSAVYFCASSSRDGSYGYTFGSGTRLTVV.

The chain is built from TRBV25-1 and TRBJ2-5; D tentatively reads TRBD1 or TRBD2 (5 bases each). V lost 3 bases and J 1 base, leaving 18 bases between the germline ends. The germline V gene has CDR1 MGHDK and CDR2 SYGVNS. The CDR3 covers 17 residues. The CDR3 loop reads CASSEGDSLGAQETQYF. CDR3 sequence (DNA): TGTGCCAGCAGTGAGGGGGATTCCCTCGGAGCCCAAGAGACCCAGTACTTC.

This chain joins TRBV29-1 and TRBJ2-7; the D call may be TRBD1 or TRBD2 (6 bases each). Per germline, CDR1 SQVTM and CDR2 ANQGSEA. The CDR3 runs to 12 residues. Trimming pared 7 bases from V and 7 bases from J, leaving 17 bases between. CDR3 in amino acids: CSDIGGYNEQYF. CDR3 sequence (DNA): TGCAGCGATATAGGGGGGTACAATGAGCAGTACTTC.